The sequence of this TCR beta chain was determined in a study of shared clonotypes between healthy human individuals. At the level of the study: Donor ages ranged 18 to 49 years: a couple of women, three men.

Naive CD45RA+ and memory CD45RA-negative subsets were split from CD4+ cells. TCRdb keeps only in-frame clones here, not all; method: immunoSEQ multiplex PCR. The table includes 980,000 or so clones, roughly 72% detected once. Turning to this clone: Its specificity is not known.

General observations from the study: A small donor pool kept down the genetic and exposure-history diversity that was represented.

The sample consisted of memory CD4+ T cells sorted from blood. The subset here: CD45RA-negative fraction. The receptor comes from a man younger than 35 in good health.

The CDR3 spells CASSIQGTTGELFF. The CDR3 nucleotides read TGTGCCAGCAGTATACAGGGTACCACCGGGGAGCTGTTTTTT. This rearrangement joins TRBV7-9 to TRBJ2-2, with D possibly matching TRBD1 (6 bases). Looked up from germline, CDR1 is SEHNR and CDR2 is FQNEAQ (reference sequence). V was trimmed by 6 bases and J by 4 bases, leaving 12 bases between them. The CDR3 totals 14 residues.